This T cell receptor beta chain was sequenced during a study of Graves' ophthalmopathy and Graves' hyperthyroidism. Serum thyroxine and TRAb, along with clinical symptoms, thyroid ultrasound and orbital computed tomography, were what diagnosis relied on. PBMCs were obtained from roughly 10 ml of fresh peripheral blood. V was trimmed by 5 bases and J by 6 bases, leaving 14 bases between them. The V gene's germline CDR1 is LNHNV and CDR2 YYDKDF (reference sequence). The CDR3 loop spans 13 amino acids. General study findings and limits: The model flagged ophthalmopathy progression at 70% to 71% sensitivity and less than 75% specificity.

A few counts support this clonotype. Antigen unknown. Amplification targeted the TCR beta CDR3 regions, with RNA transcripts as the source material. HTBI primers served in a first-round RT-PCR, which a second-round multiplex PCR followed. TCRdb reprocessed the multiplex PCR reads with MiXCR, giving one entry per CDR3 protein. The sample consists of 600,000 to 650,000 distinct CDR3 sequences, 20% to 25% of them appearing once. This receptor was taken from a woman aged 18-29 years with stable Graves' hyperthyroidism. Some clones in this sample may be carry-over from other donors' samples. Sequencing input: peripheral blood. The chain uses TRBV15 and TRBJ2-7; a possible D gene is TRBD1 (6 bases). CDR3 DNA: TGTGCCACCAGCCCTCGGACAGTATCCGAGCAGTACTTC. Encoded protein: CATSPRTVSEQYF.